This TCR beta chain was identified in a study of blood T cell repertoires in COVID-19. The CDR3 sequence is 19 residues long. J was trimmed by 4 bases and V by 0 bases; bases with no gene match: 12. CDR1 and CDR2 from the germline V gene are SGHRS and YFSETQ. The table came from immunoSEQ multiplex PCR; TCRdb's copy has only in-frame clones and leaves some out. The table shows over 150,000 clones, with approximately 81% occurring only once. The sequence came from an older woman with COVID-19, enrolled during active disease. Input material: peripheral blood. The J gene is TRBJ2-2, the V gene TRBV5-1; 10 bases match TRBD2. CDR3 sequence: CASSLAEASGRKSTGELFF. CDR3 DNA: TGCGCCAGCAGCTTGGCCGAGGCTAGCGGGAGAAAAAGCACCGGGGAGCTGTTTTTT.